This T cell receptor beta chain derives from a study of T cell responses to AZD1222 COVID-19 vaccine. The study, taken as a whole, reports: Repertoire samples came only from after the peak T cell response. There were vaccine-associated CD4 TCRs across spike, dominant at 160-218 and 743-854.

The count of this clone is one. No antigen is known for it. This CDR3 contains 14 residues. Germline V CDR1 and CDR2: DFQATT, SNEGSKA (reference sequence). V was pared by 3 bases and J by 3 bases, with 15 bases between. Data came from immunoSEQ multiplex PCR; TCRdb stores just in-frame clones and leaves some out. Of about 120,000 clones in the sample, roughly nine tenths are singletons; the top ten hold approximately 2.6%. This TCR was recovered from an adult who received the AZD1222 COVID-19 vaccine. The genes are TRBV20-1 and TRBJ2-7; no reliable D call. The sequencing used peripheral blood, collected 28 days after the second AZD1222 dose. The CDR3 DNA follows: TGCAGTGCTAGTTCTGGGCGGCAGGACTACGAGCAGTACTTC. This codes for CSASSGRQDYEQYF.